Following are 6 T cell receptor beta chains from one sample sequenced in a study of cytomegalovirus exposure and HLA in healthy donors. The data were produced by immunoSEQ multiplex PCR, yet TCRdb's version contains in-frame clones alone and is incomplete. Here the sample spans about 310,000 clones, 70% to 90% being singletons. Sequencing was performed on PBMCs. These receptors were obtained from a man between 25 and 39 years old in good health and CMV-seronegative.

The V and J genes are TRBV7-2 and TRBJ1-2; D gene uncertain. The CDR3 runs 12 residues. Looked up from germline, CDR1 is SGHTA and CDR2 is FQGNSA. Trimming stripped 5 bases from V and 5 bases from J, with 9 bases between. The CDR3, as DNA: TGTGCCAGCAGCCTGAACATGTATGGCTACACCTTC. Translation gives CASSLNMYGYTF.

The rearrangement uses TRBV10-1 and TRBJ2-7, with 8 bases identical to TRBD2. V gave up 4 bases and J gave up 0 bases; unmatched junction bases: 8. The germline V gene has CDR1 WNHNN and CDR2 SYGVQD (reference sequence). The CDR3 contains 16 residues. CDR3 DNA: TGCGCCAGCAGTGGTGTAGGGAGCGGGGGCTCCTACGAGCAGTACTTC. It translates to CASSGVGSGGSYEQYF.

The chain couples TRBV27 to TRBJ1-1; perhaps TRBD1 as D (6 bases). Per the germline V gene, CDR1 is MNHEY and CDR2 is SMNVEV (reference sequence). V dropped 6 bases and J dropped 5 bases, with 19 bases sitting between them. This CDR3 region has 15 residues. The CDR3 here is CASSLVGTGRTEAFF. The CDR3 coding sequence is TGTGCCAGCAGCCTAGTGGGCACAGGGCGTACTGAAGCTTTCTTT.

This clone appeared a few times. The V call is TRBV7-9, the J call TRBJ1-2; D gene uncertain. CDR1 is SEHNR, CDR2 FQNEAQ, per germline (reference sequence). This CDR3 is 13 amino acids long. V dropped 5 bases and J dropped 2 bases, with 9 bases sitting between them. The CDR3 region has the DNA TGTGCCAGCAGCCCCGCTACGAACTATGGCTACACCTTC. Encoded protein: CASSPATNYGYTF.

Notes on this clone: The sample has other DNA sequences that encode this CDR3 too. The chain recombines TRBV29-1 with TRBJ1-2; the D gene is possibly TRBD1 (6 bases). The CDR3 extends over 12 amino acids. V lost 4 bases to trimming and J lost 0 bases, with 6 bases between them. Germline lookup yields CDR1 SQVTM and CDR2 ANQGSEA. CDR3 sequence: CSVGTANYGYTF. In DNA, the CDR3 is TGCAGCGTTGGGACAGCTAACTATGGCTACACCTTC.

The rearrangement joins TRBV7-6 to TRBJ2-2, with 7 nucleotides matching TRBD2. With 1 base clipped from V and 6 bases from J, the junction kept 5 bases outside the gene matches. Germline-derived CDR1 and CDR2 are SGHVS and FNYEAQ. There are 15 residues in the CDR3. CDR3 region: CASSLELAQAGELFF. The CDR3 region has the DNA TGTGCCAGCAGCTTAGAACTAGCGCAGGCCGGGGAGCTGTTTTTT.